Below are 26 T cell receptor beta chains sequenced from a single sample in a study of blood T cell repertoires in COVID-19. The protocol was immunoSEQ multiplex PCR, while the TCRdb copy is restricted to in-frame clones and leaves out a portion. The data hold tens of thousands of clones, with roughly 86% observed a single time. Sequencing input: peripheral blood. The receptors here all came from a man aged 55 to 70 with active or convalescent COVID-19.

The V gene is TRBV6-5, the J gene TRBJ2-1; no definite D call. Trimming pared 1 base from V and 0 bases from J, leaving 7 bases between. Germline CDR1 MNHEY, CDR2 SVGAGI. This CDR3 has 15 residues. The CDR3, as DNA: TGTGCCAGCAGTTACTTGCGCCACTCCTACAATGAGCAGTTCTTC. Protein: CASSYLRHSYNEQFF.

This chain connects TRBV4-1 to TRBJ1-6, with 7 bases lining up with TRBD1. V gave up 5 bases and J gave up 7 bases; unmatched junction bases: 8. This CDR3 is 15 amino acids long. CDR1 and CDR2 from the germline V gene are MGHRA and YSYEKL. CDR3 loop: CASSAPTGNNSPLHF. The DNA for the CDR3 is TGCGCCAGCAGCGCTCCGACAGGGAACAATTCACCCCTCCACTTT.

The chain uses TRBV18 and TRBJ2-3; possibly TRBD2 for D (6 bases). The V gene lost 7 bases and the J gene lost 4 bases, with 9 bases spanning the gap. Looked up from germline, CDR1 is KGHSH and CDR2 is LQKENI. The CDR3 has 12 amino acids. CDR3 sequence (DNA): TGTGCCAGCTTTAGCGGCGCAGATACGCAGTATTTT. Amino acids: CASFSGADTQYF.

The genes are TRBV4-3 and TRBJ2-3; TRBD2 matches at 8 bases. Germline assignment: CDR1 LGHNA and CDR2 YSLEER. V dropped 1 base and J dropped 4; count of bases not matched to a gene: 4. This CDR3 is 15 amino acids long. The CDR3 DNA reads TGCGCCAGCAGCCAAGGAGCGGGGGACGCAGATACGCAGTATTTT. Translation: CASSQGAGDADTQYF.

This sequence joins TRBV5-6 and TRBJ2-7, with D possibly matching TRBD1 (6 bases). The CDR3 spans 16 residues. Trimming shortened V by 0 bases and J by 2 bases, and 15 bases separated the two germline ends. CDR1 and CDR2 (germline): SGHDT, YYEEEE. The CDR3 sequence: CASSLGGGYEAYEQYF. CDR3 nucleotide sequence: TGTGCCAGCAGCTTGGGAGGGGGATATGAGGCCTACGAGCAGTACTTC.

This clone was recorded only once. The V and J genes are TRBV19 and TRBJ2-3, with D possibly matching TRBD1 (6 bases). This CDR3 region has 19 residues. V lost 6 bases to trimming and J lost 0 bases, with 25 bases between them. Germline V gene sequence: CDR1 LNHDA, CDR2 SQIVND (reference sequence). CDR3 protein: CASRGTGLTTADSTDTQYF. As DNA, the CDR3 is TGTGCCAGTAGGGGAACAGGGTTGACAACCGCTGATAGCACAGATACGCAGTATTTT.

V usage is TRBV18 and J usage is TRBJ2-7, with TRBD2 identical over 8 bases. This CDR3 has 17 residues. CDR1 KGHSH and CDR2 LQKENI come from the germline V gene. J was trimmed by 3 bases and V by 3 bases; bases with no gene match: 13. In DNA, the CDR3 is TGTGCCAGCTCACCCAGCGGGGGATCGGGAGATTTCTACGAGCAGTACTTC. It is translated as CASSPSGGSGDFYEQYF.

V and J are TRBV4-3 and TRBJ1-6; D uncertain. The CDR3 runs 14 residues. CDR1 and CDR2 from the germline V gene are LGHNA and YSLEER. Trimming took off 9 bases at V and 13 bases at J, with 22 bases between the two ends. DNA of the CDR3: TGCGCCAGTACTCCGGGAAACGATTATGGTCCCCTCCACTTT. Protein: CASTPGNDYGPLHF.

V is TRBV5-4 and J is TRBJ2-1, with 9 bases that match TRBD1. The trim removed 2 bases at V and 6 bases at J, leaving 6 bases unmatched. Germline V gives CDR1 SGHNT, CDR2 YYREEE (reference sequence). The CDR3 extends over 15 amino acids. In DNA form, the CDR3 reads TGTGCCAGCAGCTTAGGGACAGGGCGGCGCAATGAGCAGTTCTTC. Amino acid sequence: CASSLGTGRRNEQFF.

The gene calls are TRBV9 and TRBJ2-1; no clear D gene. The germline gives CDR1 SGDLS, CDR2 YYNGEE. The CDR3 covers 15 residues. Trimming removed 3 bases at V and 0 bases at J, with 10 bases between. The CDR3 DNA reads TGTGCCAGCAGCGCCCTAAGAAACTCCTACAATGAGCAGTTCTTC. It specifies CASSALRNSYNEQFF. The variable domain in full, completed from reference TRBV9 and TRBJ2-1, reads DSGVTQTPKHLITATGQRVTLRCSPRSGDLSVYWYQQSLDQGLQFLIQYYNGEERAKGNILERFSAQQFPDLHSELNLSSLELGDSALYFCASSALRNSYNEQFFGPGTRLTVL.

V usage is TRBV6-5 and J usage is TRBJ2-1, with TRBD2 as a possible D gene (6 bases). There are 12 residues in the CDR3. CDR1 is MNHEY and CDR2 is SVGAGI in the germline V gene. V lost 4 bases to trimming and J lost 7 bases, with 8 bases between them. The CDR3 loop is CASSSGRNEQFF. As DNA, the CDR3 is TGTGCCAGCAGTTCAGGGAGGAATGAGCAGTTCTTC.

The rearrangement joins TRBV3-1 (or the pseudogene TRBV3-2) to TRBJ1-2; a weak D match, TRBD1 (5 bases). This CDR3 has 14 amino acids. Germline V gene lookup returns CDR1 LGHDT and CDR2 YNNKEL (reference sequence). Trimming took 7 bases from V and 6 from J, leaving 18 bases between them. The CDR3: CASTPHGGENGYTF. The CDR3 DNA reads TGTGCCAGCACCCCCCATGGGGGGGAGAATGGCTACACCTTC.

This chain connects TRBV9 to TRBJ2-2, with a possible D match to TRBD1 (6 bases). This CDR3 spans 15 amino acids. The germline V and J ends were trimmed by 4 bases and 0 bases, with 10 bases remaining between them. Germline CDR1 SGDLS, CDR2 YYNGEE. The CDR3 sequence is CASSSGQTNTGELFF. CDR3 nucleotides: TGTGCCAGCAGCAGCGGACAGACGAACACCGGGGAGCTGTTTTTT.

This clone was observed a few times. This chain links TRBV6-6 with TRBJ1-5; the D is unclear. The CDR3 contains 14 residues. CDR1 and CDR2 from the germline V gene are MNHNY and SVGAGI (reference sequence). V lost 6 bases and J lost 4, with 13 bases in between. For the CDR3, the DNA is TGTGCCAGCAGAAGTCACGGCGGGAATCAGCCCCAGCATTTT. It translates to CASRSHGGNQPQHF.

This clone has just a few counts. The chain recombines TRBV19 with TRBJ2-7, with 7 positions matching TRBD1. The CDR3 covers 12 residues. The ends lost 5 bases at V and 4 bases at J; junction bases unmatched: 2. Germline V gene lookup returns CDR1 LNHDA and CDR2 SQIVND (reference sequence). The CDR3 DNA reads TGTGCCAGTAGTGAACAGGGGTACGAGCAGTACTTC. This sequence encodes CASSEQGYEQYF.

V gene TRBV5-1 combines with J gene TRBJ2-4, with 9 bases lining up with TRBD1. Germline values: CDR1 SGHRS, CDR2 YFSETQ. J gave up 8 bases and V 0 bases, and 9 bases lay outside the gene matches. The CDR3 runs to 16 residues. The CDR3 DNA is TGCGCCAGCAGCTTGGCCTCGGGACAGGGTTCTGACATTCAGTACTTC. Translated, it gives CASSLASGQGSDIQYF.

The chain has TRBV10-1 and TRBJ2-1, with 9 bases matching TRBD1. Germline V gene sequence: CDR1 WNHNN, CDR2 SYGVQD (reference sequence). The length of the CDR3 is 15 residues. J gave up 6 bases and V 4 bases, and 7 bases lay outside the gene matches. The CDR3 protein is CASSARQGGGNEQFF. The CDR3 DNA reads TGCGCCAGCAGTGCGCGACAGGGGGGGGGCAATGAGCAGTTCTTC.

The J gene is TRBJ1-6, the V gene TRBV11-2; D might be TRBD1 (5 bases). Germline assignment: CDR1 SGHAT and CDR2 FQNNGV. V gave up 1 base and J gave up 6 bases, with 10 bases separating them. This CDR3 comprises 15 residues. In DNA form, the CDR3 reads TGTGCCAGCAGCTTAGGGGGGAGGGCTAATTCACCCCTCCACTTT. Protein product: CASSLGGRANSPLHF.

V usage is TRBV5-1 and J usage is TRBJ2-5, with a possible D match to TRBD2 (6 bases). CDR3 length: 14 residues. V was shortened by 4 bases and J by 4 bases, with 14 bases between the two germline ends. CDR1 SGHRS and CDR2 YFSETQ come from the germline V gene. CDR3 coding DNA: TGCGCCAGCAGCCCGCGGGACGTCCGAGAGACCCAGTACTTC. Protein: CASSPRDVRETQYF.

CDR3 region: CASSEVDREFF. The CDR3 nucleotides are TGTGCCAGCAGTGAAGTGGACAGGGAGTTCTTC. The chain is built from TRBV6-1 and TRBJ2-1; 8 bases line up with TRBD1. Per germline, CDR1 MNHNS and CDR2 SASEGT. This CDR3 comprises 11 residues. With 1 base clipped from V and 14 bases from J, the junction kept 1 base outside the gene matches.

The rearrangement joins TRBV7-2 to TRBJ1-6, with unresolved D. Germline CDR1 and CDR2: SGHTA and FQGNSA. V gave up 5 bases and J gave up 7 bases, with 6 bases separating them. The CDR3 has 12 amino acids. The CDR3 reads CASSPGNSPLHF. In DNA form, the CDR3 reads TGTGCCAGCAGCCCGGGAAATTCACCCCTCCACTTT.

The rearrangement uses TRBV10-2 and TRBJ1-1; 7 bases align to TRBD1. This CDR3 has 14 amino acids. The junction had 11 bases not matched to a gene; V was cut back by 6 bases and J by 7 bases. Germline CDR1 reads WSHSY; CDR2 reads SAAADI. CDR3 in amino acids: CASSTTPGTVEAFF. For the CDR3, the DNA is TGCGCCAGCAGCACTACCCCTGGGACAGTTGAAGCTTTCTTT.

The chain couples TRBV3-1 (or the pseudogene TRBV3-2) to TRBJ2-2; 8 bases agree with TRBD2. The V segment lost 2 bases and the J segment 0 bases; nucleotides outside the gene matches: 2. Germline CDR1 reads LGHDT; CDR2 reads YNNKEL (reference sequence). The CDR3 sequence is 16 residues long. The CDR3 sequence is CASSQRAGANTGELFF. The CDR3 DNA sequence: TGTGCCAGCAGCCAAAGAGCGGGGGCGAACACCGGGGAGCTGTTTTTT.

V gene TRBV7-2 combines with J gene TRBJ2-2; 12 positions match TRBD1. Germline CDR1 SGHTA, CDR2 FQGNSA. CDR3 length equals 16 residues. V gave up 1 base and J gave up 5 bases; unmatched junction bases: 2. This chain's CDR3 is CASSLGGQGATGELFF. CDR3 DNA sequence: TGTGCCAGCAGCTTAGGGGGACAGGGGGCGACCGGGGAGCTGTTTTTT.

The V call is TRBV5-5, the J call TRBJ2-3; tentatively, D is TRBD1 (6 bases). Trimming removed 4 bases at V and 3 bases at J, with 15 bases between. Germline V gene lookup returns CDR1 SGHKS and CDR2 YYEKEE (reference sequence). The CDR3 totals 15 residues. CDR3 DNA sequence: TGTGCCAGCAGCCCGGCAGGGGTCACGACAGATACGCAGTATTTT. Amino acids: CASSPAGVTTDTQYF. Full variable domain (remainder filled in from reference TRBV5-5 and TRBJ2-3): DAGVTQSPTHLIKTRGQQVTLRCSPISGHKSVSWYQQVLGQGPQFIFQYYEKEERGRGNFPDRFSARQFPNYSSELNVNALLLGDSALYLCASSPAGVTTDTQYFGPGTRLTVL.

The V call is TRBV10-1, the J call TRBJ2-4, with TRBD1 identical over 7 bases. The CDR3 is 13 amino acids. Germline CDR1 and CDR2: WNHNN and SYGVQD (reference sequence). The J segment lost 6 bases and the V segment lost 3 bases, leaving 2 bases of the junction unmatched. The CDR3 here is CASSDRTGNIQYF. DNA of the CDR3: TGCGCCAGCAGTGATAGGACAGGAAACATTCAGTACTTC.